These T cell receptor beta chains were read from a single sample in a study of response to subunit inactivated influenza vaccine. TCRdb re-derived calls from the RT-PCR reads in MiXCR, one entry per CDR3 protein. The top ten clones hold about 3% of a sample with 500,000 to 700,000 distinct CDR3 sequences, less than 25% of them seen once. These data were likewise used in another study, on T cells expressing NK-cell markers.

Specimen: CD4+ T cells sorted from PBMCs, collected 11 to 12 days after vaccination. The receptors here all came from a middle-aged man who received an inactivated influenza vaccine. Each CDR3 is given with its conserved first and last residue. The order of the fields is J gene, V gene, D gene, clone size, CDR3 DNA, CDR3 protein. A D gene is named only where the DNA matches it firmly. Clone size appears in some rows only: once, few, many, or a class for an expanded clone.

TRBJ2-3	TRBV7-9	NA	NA	TGTGCCAGCAGCTTTAAGACTCCGTCAGCAGATACGCAGTATTTT	CASSFKTPSADTQYF
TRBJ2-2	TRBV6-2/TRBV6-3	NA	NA	TGTGCCAGCAGATCGGGAGTTAGGAACACCGGGGAGCTGTTTTTT	CASRSGVRNTGELFF
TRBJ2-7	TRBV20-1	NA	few	TGCAGTGCTAGAGCCCCTCAGGGAGCGGTCGAGCAGTACTTC	CSARAPQGAVEQYF
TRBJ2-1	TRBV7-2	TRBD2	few	TGTGCCAGCAGCTTAGATGCTAGCGGAGTCAATGAGCAGTTCTTC	CASSLDASGVNEQFF
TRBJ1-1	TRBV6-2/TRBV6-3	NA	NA	TGTGCCAGCAGTAGACTGCGGAACACTGAAGCTTTCTTT	CASSRLRNTEAFF
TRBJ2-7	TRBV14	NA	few	TGTGCCAGCAGCCAAGTTTCAAGGGTACGGCAGTACTTC	CASSQVSRVRQYF
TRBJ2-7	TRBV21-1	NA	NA	TGTGCCAGCACCCCGGGACACCCCTCCTACGAGCAGTACTTC	CASTPGHPSYEQYF
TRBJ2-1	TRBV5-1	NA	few	TGCGCCAGCAGGGAGGGGGCGATAGTCCACAATGAGCAGTTCTTC	CASREGAIVHNEQFF
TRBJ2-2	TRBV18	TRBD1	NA	TGTGCCAGCTCACCTCGACAGGGTTCGAACACCGGGGAGCTGTTTTTT	CASSPRQGSNTGELFF
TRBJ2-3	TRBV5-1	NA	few	TGCGCCAGCAGGCTCTCCGGACCTAGCACAGATACGCAGTATTTT	CASRLSGPSTDTQYF
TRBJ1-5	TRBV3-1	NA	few	TGTGCCAGCAGCCAAGATGGGCCAGGGGATCAGCCCCAGCATTTT	CASSQDGPGDQPQHF
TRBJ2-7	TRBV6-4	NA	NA	TGTGCCAGCAGATTCCCGGGACACAACTCCTACGAGCAGTACTTC	CASRFPGHNSYEQYF
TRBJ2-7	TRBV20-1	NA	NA	TGCAGTGCTTCCTCCCAAGGAAAAAGCTACGAGCAGTACTTC	CSASSQGKSYEQYF
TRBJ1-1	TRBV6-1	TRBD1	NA	TGTGCCAGCAGTCCCACCGGGACAGGGGAGACTGAAGCTTTCTTT	CASSPTGTGETEAFF
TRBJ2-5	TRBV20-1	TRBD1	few	TGCAGTGCTAGAGAGGACAGGGGAGGAGAGACCCAGTACTTC	CSAREDRGGETQYF
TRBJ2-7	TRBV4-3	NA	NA	TGCGCCAGCAGCCAAGTTCTGGCGGGATGGGGCTACGAGCAGTACTTC	CASSQVLAGWGYEQYF
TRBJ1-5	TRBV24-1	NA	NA	TGTGCCACCAGTGATTCCCGGGACATCAATCAGCCCCAGCATTTT	CATSDSRDINQPQHF
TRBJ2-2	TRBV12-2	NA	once	TGTGCAAGTCGCTTAGTTAGGGCACGGTCGAACACCGGGGAGCTGTTTTTT	CASRLVRARSNTGELFF
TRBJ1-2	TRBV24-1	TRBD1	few	TGTGCCACCAGTGATGCCAAATTCAACAGGGGCCCCTATGGCTACACCTTC	CATSDAKFNRGPYGYTF
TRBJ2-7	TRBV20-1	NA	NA	TGCAGTGCCATCTATAGGGGGGGAACCTACGAGCAGTACTTC	CSAIYRGGTYEQYF
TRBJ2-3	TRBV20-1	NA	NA	TGCAGTGCTAGAGAAGGGCTAGCTTGGAGCACAGATACGCAGTATTTT	CSAREGLAWSTDTQYF
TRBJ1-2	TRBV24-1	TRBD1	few	TGTGCCACCAGTGGAGCGACAGGGACTGCTGGCTACACCTTC	CATSGATGTAGYTF
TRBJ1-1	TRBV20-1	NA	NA	TGCAGTGCCTCCCGAGGGGGGGCAAACACTGAAGCTTTCTTT	CSASRGGANTEAFF
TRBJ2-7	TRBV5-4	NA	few	TGTGCCAGCAGCCCCGGGACCACGACGGGGGAGCAGTACTTC	CASSPGTTTGEQYF
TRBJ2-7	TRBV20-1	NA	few	TGCAGTCCGACGTTCGGGCAGTACTTC	CSPTFGQYF
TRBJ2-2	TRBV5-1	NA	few	TGCGCCAGCAGACCAACAGGCAACACCGGGGTGCTGTTTTTT	CASRPTGNTGVLFF
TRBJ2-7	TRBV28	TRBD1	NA	TGTGCTACACGGGACAGGTCACGCGAGCAGTACTTC	CATRDRSREQYF
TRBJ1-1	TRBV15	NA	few	TGTGCCACCAGCAGAGATCATGGGGGCGCAGATGAAGCCTTCTTT	CATSRDHGGADEAFF
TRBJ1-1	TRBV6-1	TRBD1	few	TGTGCCAGCAGACAAACTCGGGACAGGACCTCTGAAGCTTTCTTT	CASRQTRDRTSEAFF
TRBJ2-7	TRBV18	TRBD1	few	TGTGCCAGCTCACCGACAGGGGGCTTCGTTTACGAGCAGTACTTC	CASSPTGGFVYEQYF
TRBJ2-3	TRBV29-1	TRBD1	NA	TGCAGCGTTGACGGACAGGGAACAGATACGCAGTATTTT	CSVDGQGTDTQYF
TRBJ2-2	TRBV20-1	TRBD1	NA	TGCAGTGCTAGAGAGGCGAGGGGGCGAACCGGGGAGCTGTTTTTT	CSAREARGRTGELFF
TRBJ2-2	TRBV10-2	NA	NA	TGCGCCAGCAGTGGGCTAGGGGCGGGGGAGCTGTTTTTT	CASSGLGAGELFF
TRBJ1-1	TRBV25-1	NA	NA	TGTGCCAGCAGACAAACAGGGTTCAGCACTGAAGCTTTCTTT	CASRQTGFSTEAFF
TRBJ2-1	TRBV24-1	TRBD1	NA	TGTGCCACCAGTGATTTGTCAGGGGGTAACAATGAGCAGTTCTTC	CATSDLSGGNNEQFF
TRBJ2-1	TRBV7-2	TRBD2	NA	TGTGCCAGCAGCCCTAGCGGCATAGCAAATGAGCAGTTCTTC	CASSPSGIANEQFF
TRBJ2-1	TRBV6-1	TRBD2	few	TGTGCCAGCAGTCTCCAGGGACTAGCGGGAGGAATTAATGAGCAGTTCTTC	CASSLQGLAGGINEQFF
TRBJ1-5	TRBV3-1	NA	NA	TGTGCCAGCAGCCAAGATTCAGGGGCGCGGCAGCCCCAGCATTTT	CASSQDSGARQPQHF
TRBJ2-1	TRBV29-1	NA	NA	TGCAGCGTTGGTGCTGGGAACAATGAGCAGTTCTTC	CSVGAGNNEQFF
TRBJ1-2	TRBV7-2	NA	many	TGTGCCAGCAGCTTAGCGCTAGGGGGGGACTATGGCTACACCTTC	CASSLALGGDYGYTF
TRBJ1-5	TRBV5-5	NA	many	TGTGCCAGCAGCCTCGACAGGTTGGGTCCGTTTCAGCCCCAGCATTTT	CASSLDRLGPFQPQHF
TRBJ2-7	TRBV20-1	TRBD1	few	TGCAGTGCTAAGGGGGCTCGCTACGAGCAGTACTTC	CSAKGARYEQYF
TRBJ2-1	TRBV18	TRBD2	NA	TGTGCCAGCTCACTGTCTAGCGGGATATTAAATGAGCAGTTCTTC	CASSLSSGILNEQFF
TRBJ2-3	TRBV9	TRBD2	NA	TGTGCCAGCAGCGTAGCTTTGGCTAGCGGTAGACTCACAGATACGCAGTATTTT	CASSVALASGRLTDTQYF
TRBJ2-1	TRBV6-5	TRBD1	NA	TGTGCCAGCAGTTCCGGACGGGGACAGGGCTACAATGAGCAGTTCTTC	CASSSGRGQGYNEQFF
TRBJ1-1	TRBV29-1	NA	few	TGCAGCGTTGTGCAGCAGCCTCGGAACACTGAAGCTTTCTTT	CSVVQQPRNTEAFF
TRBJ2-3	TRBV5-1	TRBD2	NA	TGCGCCAGCAGAGTAAGGGCTAGCGGGGGCACAGATACGCAGTATTTT	CASRVRASGGTDTQYF
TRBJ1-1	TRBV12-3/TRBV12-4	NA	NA	TGTGCCAGCAGTTTCCGACGGGTTGAAGCTTTCTTT	CASSFRRVEAFF
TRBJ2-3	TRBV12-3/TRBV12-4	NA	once	TGTGCCAGCAGTAAAGATGGCGGGTTTAGCACAGATACGCAGTATTTT	CASSKDGGFSTDTQYF
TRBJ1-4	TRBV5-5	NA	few	TGTGCCAGCAGCTTGACCTTCGGGCAGGGGAGTGAAAAACTGTTTTTT	CASSLTFGQGSEKLFF
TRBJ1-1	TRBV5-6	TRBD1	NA	TGTGCCAGCAGCCCTCCGGACAGGGTTTACACTGAAGCTTTCTTT	CASSPPDRVYTEAFF